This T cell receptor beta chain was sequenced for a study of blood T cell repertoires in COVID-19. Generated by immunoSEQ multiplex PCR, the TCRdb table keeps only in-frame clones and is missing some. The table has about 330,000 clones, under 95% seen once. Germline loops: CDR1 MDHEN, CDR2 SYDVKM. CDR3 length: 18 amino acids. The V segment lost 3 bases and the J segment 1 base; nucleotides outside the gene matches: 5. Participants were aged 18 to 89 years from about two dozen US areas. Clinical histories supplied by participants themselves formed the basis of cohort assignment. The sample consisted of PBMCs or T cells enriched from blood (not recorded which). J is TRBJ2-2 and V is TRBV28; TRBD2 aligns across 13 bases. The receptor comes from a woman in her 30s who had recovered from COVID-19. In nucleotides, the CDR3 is TGTGCCAGCAGTTTCCCGACTAGCGGGAGGTGGAACACCGGGGAGCTGTTTTTT. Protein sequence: CASSFPTSGRWNTGELFF. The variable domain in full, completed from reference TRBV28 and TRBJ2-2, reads DVKVTQSSRYLVKRTGEKVFLECVQDMDHENMFWYRQDPGLGLRLIYFSYDVKMKEKGDIPEGYSVSREKKERFSLILESASTNQTSMYLCASSFPTSGRWNTGELFFGEGSRLTVL.